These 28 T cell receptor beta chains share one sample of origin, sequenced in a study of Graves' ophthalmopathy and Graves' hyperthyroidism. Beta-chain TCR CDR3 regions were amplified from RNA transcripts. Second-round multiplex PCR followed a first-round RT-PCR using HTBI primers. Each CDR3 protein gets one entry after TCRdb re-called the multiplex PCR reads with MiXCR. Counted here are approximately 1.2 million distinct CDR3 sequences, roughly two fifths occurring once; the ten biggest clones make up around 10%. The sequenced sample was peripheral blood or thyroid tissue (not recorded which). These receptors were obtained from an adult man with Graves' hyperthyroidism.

Here the CDR3 DNA reads TGCAGTGCTAGAGATGCTAGCGGGAGTGTCACCGGGGAGCTGTTTTTT. Protein: CSARDASGSVTGELFF. The rearrangement joins TRBV20-1 to TRBJ2-2; 10 positions agree with TRBD2. The CDR3 has 16 residues. With V trimmed by 0 bases and J by 4 bases, 5 bases remained unmatched. Germline V CDR1 and CDR2: DFQATT, SNEGSKA (reference sequence).

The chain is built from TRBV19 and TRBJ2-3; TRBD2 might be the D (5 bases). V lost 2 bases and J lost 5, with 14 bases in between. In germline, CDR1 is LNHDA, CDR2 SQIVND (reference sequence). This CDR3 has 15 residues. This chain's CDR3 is CASSIRAEERDTQYF. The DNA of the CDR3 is TGTGCCAGTAGTATAAGAGCGGAGGAGAGAGATACGCAGTATTTT.

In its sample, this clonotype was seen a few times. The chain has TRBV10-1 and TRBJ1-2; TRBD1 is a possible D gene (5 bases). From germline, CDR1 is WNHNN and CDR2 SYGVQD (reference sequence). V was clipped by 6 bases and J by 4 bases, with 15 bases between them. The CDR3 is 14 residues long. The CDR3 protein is CASSETEKFYGYTF. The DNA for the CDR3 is TGCGCCAGCAGCGAGACAGAGAAATTCTATGGCTACACCTTC.

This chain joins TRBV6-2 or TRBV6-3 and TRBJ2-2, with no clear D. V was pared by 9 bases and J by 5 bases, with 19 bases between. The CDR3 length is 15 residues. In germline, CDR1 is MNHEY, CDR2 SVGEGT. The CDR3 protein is CASCLVPSSTGELFF. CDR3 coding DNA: TGTGCCAGTTGTCTGGTTCCTAGTTCGACCGGGGAGCTGTTTTTT.

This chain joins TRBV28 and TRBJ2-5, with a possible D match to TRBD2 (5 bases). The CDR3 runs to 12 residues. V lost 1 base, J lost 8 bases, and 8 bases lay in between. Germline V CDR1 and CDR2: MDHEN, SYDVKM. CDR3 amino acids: CASSLLGRTQYF. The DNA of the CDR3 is TGTGCCAGCAGTTTATTGGGGAGAACCCAGTACTTC.

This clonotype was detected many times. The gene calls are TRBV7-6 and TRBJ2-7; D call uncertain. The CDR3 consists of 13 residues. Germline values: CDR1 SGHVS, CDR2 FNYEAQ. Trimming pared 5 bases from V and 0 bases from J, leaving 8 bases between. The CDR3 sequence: CASSPEDSYEQYF. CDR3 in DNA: TGTGCCAGCAGCCCAGAAGACTCCTACGAGCAGTACTTC.

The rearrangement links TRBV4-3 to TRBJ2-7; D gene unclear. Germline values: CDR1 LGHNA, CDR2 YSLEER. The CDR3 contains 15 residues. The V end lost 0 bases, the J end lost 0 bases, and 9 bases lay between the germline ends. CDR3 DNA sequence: TGCGCCAGCAGCCAAGATGTAAAGGCCTCCTACGAGCAGTACTTC. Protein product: CASSQDVKASYEQYF.

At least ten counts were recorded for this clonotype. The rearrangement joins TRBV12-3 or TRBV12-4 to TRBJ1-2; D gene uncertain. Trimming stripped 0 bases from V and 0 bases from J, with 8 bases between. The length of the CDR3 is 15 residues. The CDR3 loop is CASSLAAITNYGYTF. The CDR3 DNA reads TGTGCCAGCAGTTTAGCAGCGATCACTAACTATGGCTACACCTTC.

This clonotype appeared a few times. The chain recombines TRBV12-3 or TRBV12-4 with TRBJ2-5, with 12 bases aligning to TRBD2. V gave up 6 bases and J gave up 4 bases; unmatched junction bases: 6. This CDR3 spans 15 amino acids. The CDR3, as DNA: TGTGCCAGCAGCCTGACTAGCGGGAGACCAGAGACCCAGTACTTC. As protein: CASSLTSGRPETQYF.

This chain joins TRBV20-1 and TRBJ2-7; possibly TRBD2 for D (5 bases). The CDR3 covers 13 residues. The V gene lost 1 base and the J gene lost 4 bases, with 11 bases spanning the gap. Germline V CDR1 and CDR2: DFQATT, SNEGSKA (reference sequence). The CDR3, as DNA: TGCAGTGCTAGAGCCGGTAGCGTGTACGAGCAGTACTTC. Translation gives CSARAGSVYEQYF.

CDR3 coding DNA: TGCGCCAGCGCGAGGGGGGTGGACACTGAAGCTTTCTTT. This gives the protein CASARGVDTEAFF. The chain carries TRBV10-2 and TRBJ1-1; maybe TRBD1 (6 bases). CDR3 length equals 13 residues. Germline loops: CDR1 WSHSY, CDR2 SAAADI. V was trimmed by 8 bases and J by 3 bases, leaving 13 bases between them.

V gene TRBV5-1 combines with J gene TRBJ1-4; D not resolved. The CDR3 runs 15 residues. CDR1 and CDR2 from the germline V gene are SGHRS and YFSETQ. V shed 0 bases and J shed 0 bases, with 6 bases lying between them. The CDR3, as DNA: TGCGCCAGCAGCTTGGTAAATCCAACTAATGAAAAACTGTTTTTT. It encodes CASSLVNPTNEKLFF.

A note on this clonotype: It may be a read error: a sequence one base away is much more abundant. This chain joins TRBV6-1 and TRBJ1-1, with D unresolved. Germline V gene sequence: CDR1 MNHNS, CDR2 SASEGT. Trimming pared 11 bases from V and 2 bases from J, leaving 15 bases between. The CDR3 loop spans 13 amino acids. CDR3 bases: TGTGCCGGCAAGGTCGACACAAACACTGAAGCTTTCTTT. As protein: CAGKVDTNTEAFF.

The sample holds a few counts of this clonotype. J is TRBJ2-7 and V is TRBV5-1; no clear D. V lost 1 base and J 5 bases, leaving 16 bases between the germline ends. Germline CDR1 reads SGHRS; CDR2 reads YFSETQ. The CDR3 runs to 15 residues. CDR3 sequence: CASSLSSFTGHEQYF. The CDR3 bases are TGCGCCAGCAGCTTGTCTTCTTTTACGGGCCACGAGCAGTACTTC.

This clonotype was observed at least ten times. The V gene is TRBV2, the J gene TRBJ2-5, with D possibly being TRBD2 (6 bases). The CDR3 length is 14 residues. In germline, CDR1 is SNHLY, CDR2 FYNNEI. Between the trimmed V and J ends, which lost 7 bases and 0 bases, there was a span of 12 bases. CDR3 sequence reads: CASIAGRYQETQYF. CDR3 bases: TGTGCCAGCATCGCGGGGCGGTACCAAGAGACCCAGTACTTC. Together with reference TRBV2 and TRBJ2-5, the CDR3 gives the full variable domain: EPEVTQTPSHQVTQMGQEVILRCVPISNHLYFYWYRQILGQKVEFLVSFYNNEISEKSEIFDDQFSVERPDGSNFTLKIRSTKLEDSAMYFCASIAGRYQETQYFGPGTRLLVL.

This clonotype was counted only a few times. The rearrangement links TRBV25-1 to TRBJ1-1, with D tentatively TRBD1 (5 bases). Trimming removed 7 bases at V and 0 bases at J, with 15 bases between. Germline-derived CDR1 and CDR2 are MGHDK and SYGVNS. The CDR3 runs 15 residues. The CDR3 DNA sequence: TGTGCCAGCACCTCCGGGACCTTAATGAACACTGAAGCTTTCTTT. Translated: CASTSGTLMNTEAFF.

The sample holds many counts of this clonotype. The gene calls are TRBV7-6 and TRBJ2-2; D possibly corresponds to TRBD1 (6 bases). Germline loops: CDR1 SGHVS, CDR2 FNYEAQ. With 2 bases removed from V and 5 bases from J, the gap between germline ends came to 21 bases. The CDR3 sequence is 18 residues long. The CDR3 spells CASSLNWADRKLTGELFF. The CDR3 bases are TGTGCCAGCAGCTTAAACTGGGCCGACAGGAAACTTACCGGGGAGCTGTTTTTT.

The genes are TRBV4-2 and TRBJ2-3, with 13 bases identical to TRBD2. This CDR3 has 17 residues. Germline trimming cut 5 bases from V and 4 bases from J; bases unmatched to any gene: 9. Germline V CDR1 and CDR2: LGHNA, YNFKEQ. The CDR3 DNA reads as TGTGCCAGCAGCTTGGCCACTAGCGGGAGGGCCTCAGATACGCAGTATTTT. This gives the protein CASSLATSGRASDTQYF.

The DNA of the CDR3 is TGTGCCAGCAGCTTGGTCGAAAGCGAGAAGGAATATGGCTACACCTTC. Translation gives CASSLVESEKEYGYTF. V is TRBV5-4 and J is TRBJ1-2, with D unclear. Germline-derived CDR1 and CDR2 are SGHNT and YYREEE (reference sequence). This CDR3 region has 16 residues. Trimming stripped 0 bases from V and 5 bases from J, with 17 bases between.

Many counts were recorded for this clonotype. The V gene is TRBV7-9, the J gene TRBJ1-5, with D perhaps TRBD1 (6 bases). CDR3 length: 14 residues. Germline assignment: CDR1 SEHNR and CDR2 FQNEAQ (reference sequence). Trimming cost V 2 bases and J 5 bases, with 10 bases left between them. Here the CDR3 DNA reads TGTGCCAGCAGCTTACCCGGGGGCGATCAGCCCCAGCATTTT. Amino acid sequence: CASSLPGGDQPQHF.

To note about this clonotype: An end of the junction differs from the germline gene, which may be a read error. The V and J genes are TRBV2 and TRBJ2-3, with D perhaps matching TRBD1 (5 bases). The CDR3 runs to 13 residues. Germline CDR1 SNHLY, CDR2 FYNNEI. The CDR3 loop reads CASRISVTDTRYF. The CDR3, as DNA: TGTGCCAGCAGGATTTCAGTGACAGATACGCGGTATTTT.

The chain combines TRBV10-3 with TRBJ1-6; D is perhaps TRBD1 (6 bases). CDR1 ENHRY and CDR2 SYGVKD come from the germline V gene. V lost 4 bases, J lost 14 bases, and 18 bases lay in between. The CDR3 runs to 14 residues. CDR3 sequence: CAISVQGNPITLHF. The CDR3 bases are TGTGCCATCAGTGTACAGGGAAATCCCATCACCCTCCACTTT.

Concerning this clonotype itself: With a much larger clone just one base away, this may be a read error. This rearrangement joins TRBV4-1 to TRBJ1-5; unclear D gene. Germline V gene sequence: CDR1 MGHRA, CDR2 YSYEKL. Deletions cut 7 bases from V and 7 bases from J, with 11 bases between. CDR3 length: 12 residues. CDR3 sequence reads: CASNGCGQPQHF. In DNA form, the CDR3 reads TGCGCCAGCAACGGTTGTGGACAGCCCCAGCATTTT.

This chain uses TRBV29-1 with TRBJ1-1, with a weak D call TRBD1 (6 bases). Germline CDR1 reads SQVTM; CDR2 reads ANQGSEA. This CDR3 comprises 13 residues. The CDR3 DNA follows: TGCAGGGCTCCGGGACACATGAACACTGAAGCTTTCTTT. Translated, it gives CRAPGHMNTEAFF.

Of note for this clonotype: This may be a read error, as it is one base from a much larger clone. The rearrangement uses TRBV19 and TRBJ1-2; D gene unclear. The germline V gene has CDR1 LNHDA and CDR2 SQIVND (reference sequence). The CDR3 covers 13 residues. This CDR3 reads CASSVNGYYGHTF. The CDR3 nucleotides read TGTGCCAGTAGTGTTAACGGATACTATGGCCACACCTTC.

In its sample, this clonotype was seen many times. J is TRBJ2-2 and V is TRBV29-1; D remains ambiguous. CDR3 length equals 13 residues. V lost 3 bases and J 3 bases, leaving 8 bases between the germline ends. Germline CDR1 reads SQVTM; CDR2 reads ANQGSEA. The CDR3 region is CSVDRQDTGELFF. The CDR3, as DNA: TGCAGCGTTGATCGGCAGGACACCGGGGAGCTGTTTTTT.

The CDR3: CASSLGPGTSYEQYF. CDR3 DNA: TGTGCCAGCAGCTTAGGTCCAGGGACGAGCTACGAGCAGTACTTC. The chain is built from TRBV7-2 and TRBJ2-7; D tentatively reads TRBD1 or TRBD2 (5 bases each). CDR3 size: 15 residues. Germline V gives CDR1 SGHTA, CDR2 FQGNSA. Trimming took off 1 base at V and 3 bases at J, with 13 bases between the two ends. Full variable domain (remainder filled in from reference TRBV7-2 and TRBJ2-7): GAGVSQSPSNKVTEKGKDVELRCDPISGHTALYWYRQSLGQGLEFLIYFQGNSAPDKSGLPSDRFSAERTGGSVSTLTIQRTQQEDSAVYLCASSLGPGTSYEQYFGPGTRLTVT.

The CDR3 DNA is TGTGCCAGCAGCTTACAGCGGGGAAGCTCCTACGAGCAGTACTTC. Amino acid sequence: CASSLQRGSSYEQYF. The V and J genes are TRBV7-8 and TRBJ2-7, with 7 bases lining up with TRBD2. The length of the CDR3 is 15 residues. V gave up 2 bases and J gave up 0 bases; unmatched junction bases: 4. Germline CDR1 reads SGHVS; CDR2 reads FQNEAQ. Drawing the rest from reference TRBV7-8 and TRBJ2-7, the complete variable domain is GAGVSQSPRYKVAKRGQDVALRCDPISGHVSLFWYQQALGQGPEFLTYFQNEAQLDKSGLPSDRFFAERPEGSVSTLKIQRTQQEDSAVYLCASSLQRGSSYEQYFGPGTRLTVT.